This T cell receptor (beta chain) was sequenced in a study of long-term antiretroviral therapy in people with HIV. Running of the v3.0 immunoSEQ assay took place at survey level. Measured with immunoSEQ multiplex PCR; TCRdb has only the in-frame clones, and not every one. The sample contains about 19,000 clones, 80% of which appear only once. CDR1 is SGHRS, CDR2 YFSETQ, per germline. Trimming at V came to 0 bases and at J to 1 base, leaving 6 bases not matched to a gene. This CDR3 comprises 16 residues. The TCR sequence derives from a woman aged 40 to 49 with HIV. V and J are TRBV5-1 and TRBJ1-1; 7 bases are shared with TRBD1. Here the sequenced sample was unsorted PBMCs, taken 0.2 years after starting antiretroviral therapy. The CDR3 DNA is TGCGCCAGCAGCTTGGCCGAGCAGGGGGAGAACACTGAAGCTTTCTTT. Amino acid sequence: CASSLAEQGENTEAFF.